A single sample gave rise to the 9 T cell receptor beta chains below, sequenced in a study of blood T cell repertoires in COVID-19. Data came from immunoSEQ multiplex PCR; TCRdb stores just in-frame clones and leaves some out. The table records 350,000 to 400,000 clones, roughly 90% of them present only once. The sample taken for sequencing was PBMCs or T cells enriched from blood (not recorded which). These TCRs come from a woman aged 25 to 39 with acute COVID-19.

In its sample, this clone was seen a few times. The chain recombines TRBV18 with TRBJ1-4; no clear D gene. Trimming removed 4 bases at V and 0 bases at J, with 9 bases between. Looked up from germline, CDR1 is KGHSH and CDR2 is LQKENI. The CDR3 covers 15 residues. This CDR3 is CASSRNEATNEKLFF. The CDR3 DNA reads as TGTGCCAGCTCACGAAACGAGGCAACTAATGAAAAACTGTTTTTT.

The V gene is TRBV9, the J gene TRBJ2-5, with TRBD1 identical over 7 bases. With V trimmed by 4 bases and J by 8 bases, 8 bases remained unmatched. This CDR3 region has 13 residues. Germline V gene sequence: CDR1 SGDLS, CDR2 YYNGEE. CDR3 sequence: CASSSTGVGTQYF. DNA of the CDR3: TGTGCCAGCAGCTCTACAGGGGTAGGAACCCAGTACTTC.

This chain links TRBV5-5 with TRBJ2-4, with D possibly TRBD1 on 6 matching bases. Trimming pared 4 bases from V and 3 bases from J, leaving 23 bases between. The CDR3 totals 18 residues. Germline loops: CDR1 SGHKS, CDR2 YYEKEE (reference sequence). The CDR3 here is CASSLRHLQGAVKNIQYF. CDR3 DNA: TGTGCCAGCAGCCTCCGACACCTACAGGGAGCGGTCAAAAACATTCAGTACTTC.

In DNA, the CDR3 is TGTGCCAGCAGCTTACCGTCGGACAGGGGGCCCGACAATGAGCAGTTCTTC. Translated: CASSLPSDRGPDNEQFF. The J gene is TRBJ2-1, the V gene TRBV7-8; TRBD1 matches 11 bases. CDR3 size: 17 residues. CDR1 is SGHVS, CDR2 FQNEAQ, per germline. After removal of 2 bases from V and 5 bases from J, the junction contained 8 bases not matched to a gene.

This clone has a handful of counts. V usage is TRBV6-6 and J usage is TRBJ2-1; TRBD2 matches at 11 bases. V shed 6 bases, J shed 3 bases, and the junction held 7 bases outside the gene matches. This CDR3 comprises 16 residues. CDR1 is MNHNY, CDR2 SVGAGI, per germline (reference sequence). The CDR3 protein is CASSSLAGGLYNEQFF. The CDR3 nucleotides are TGTGCCAGCAGCTCCCTAGCGGGGGGCCTCTACAATGAGCAGTTCTTC.

V is TRBV5-1 and J is TRBJ2-1; 8 bases are a match to TRBD1. The CDR3 length is 15 residues. The ends lost 4 bases at V and 6 bases at J; junction bases unmatched: 9. Looked up from germline, CDR1 is SGHRS and CDR2 is YFSETQ. This CDR3 reads CASSPTDRGLNEQFF. The CDR3 DNA reads as TGCGCCAGCAGCCCTACCGACAGGGGACTCAATGAGCAGTTCTTC.

The gene calls are TRBV6-6 and TRBJ1-3; D is possibly TRBD1 (5 bases). The CDR3 loop spans 16 amino acids. The V gene lost 1 base and the J gene lost 0 bases, with 10 bases spanning the gap. Germline-derived CDR1 and CDR2 are MNHNY and SVGAGI (reference sequence). This CDR3 is CASSYWGSPSGNTIYF. CDR3 in DNA: TGTGCCAGCAGTTACTGGGGCAGTCCCTCTGGAAACACCATATATTTT.

The chain is built from TRBV24-1 and TRBJ1-1; 8 nucleotides align to TRBD1. CDR1 is KGHDR, CDR2 SFDVKD, per germline. V trimming: 4 bases; J trimming: 1 base; junction bases outside the gene matches: 1. The CDR3 is 14 residues long. CDR3 DNA: TGTGCCACCAGTGAACAGGGGGGGAACACTGAAGCTTTCTTT. Its translation: CATSEQGGNTEAFF.

This clone was detected a few times. The V and J genes are TRBV4-3 and TRBJ2-1; 8 bases align to TRBD2. Germline CDR1 LGHNA, CDR2 YSLEER. This CDR3 has 16 residues. The junction had 3 bases not matched to a gene; V was cut back by 0 bases and J by 2 bases. CDR3 sequence: CASSQETGGAYNEQFF. CDR3 DNA sequence: TGCGCCAGCAGCCAAGAGACGGGGGGGGCCTACAATGAGCAGTTCTTC.